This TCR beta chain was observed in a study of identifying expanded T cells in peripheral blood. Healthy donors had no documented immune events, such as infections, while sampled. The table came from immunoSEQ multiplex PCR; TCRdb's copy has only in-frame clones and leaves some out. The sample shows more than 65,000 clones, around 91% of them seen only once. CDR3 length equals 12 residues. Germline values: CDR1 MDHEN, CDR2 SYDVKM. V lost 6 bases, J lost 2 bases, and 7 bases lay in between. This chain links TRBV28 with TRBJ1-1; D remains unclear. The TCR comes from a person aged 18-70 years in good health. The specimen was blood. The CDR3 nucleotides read TGTGCCAGCAGAATCCCCAACACTGAAGCTTTCTTT. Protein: CASRIPNTEAFF.